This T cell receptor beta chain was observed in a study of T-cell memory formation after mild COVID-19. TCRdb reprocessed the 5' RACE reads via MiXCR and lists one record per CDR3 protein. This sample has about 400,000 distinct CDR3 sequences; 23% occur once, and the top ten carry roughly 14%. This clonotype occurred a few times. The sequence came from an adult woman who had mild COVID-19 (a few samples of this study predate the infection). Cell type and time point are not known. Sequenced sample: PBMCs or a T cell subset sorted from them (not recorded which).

In DNA, the CDR3 is TGTGCCACCAGCACTAGCGACAGGGGGCCCTCACCCCTCCACTTT. This gives the protein CATSTSDRGPSPLHF. The chain carries TRBV15 and TRBJ1-6; 10 bases fit TRBD1. The V and J ends lost 4 bases and 10 bases, in that order; junction bases with no gene match: 7. The CDR3 runs 15 residues. Germline loops: CDR1 LNHNV, CDR2 YYDKDF (reference sequence).